This T cell receptor beta chain comes out of a study of shared clonotypes between healthy human individuals. The length of the CDR3 is 14 residues. Germline assignment: CDR1 KGHSH and CDR2 LQKENI. With 0 bases removed from V and 5 bases from J, the gap between germline ends came to 10 bases. Sequencing used immunoSEQ multiplex PCR; TCRdb keeps in-frame clones, though not all of them. The sample includes about 340,000 clones, more than 60% of them seen just once. This clone was observed once. The antigen is undetermined. Whole-study results and caveats: It was expected that sequencing depth would affect clonotype sharing among donors.

Sample: memory CD4+ T cells sorted from blood. The subset was: CD45RA-negative fraction. This clonotype was sampled from a man aged 25-45 years in good health. This chain uses TRBV18 with TRBJ2-5; D is ambiguous. CDR3 sequence: CASSPPGNVETQYF. Written as DNA, the CDR3 is TGTGCCAGCTCACCACCGGGGAATGTGGAGACCCAGTACTTC.